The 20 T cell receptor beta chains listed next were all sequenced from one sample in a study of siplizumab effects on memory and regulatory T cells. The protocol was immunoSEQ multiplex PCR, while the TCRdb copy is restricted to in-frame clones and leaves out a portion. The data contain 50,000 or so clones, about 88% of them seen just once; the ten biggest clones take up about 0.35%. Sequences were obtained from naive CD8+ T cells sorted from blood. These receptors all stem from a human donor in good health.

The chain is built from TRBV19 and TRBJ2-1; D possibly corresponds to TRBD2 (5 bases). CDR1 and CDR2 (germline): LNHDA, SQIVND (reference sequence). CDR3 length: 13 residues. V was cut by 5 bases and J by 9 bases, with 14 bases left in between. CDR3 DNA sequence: TGTGCCAGTAGTCCGTTGTCCCGGGGTGAGCAGTTCTTC. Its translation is CASSPLSRGEQFF.

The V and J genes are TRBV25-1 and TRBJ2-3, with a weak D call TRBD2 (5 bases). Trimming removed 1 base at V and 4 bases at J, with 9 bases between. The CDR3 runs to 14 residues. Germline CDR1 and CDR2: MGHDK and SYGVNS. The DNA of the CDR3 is TGTGCCAGCAGTGAATGGGAGATCCCAGATACGCAGTATTTT. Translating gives CASSEWEIPDTQYF. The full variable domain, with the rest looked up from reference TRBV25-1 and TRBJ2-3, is EADIYQTPRYLVIGTGKKITLECSQTMGHDKMYWYQQDPGMELHLIHYSYGVNSTEKGDLSSESTVSRIRTEHFPLTLESARPSHTSQYLCASSEWEIPDTQYFGPGTRLTVL.

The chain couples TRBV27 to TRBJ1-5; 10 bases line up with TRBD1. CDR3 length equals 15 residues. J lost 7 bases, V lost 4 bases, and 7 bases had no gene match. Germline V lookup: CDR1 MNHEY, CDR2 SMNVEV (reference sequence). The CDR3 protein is CASSSGQGERQPQHF. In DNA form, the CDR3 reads TGTGCCAGCAGTTCTGGACAGGGGGAAAGGCAGCCCCAGCATTTT.

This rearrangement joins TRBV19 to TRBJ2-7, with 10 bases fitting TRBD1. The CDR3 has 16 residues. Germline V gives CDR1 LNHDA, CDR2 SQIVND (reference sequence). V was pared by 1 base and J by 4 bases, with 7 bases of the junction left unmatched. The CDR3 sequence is CASSIGDRGLGYEQYF. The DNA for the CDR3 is TGTGCCAGTAGTATAGGCGACAGGGGGCTTGGATACGAGCAGTACTTC.

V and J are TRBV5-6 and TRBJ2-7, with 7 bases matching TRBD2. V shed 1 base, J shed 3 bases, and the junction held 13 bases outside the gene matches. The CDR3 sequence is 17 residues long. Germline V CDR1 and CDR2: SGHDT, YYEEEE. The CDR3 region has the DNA TGTGCCAGCAGCTTGAGGGAATGGGTGACTAGCCGCTACGAGCAGTACTTC. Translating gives CASSLREWVTSRYEQYF. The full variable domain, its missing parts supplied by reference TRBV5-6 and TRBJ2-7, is DAGVTQSPTHLIKTRGQQVTLRCSPKSGHDTVSWYQQALGQGPQFIFQYYEEEERQRGNFPDRFSGHQFPNYSSELNVNALLLGDSALYLCASSLREWVTSRYEQYFGPGTRLTVT.

CDR3 DNA: TGTGCCAGCTCCGGCGGGGGATTCTACGAGCAGTACTTC. It codes for CASSGGGFYEQYF. The chain couples TRBV6-5 to TRBJ2-7; 7 nucleotides line up with TRBD2. Germline trimming cut 8 bases from V and 3 bases from J; bases unmatched to any gene: 7. The CDR3 is made up of 13 amino acids. Germline assignment: CDR1 MNHEY and CDR2 SVGAGI.

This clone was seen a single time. The CDR3 is CASRVLTELYGYTF. In DNA, the CDR3 is TGTGCCAGCAGAGTACTGACAGAGTTGTATGGCTACACCTTC. The rearrangement uses TRBV6-1 and TRBJ1-2, with D perhaps matching TRBD1 (5 bases). Trimming stripped 6 bases from V and 5 bases from J, with 16 bases between. The germline V gene has CDR1 MNHNS and CDR2 SASEGT. The CDR3 loop spans 14 amino acids.

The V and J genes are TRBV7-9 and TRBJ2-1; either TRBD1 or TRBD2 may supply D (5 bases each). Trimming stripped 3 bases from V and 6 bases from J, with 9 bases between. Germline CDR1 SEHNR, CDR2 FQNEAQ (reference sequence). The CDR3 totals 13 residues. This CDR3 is CASSLGRLNEQFF. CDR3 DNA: TGTGCCAGCAGCTTGGGACGGCTCAATGAGCAGTTCTTC.

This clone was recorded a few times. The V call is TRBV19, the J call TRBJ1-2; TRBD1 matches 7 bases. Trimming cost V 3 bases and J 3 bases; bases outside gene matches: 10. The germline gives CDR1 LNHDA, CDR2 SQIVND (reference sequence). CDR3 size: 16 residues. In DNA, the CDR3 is TGTGCCAGTAGTATCGCCATCGGGACAGCATACTATGGCTACACCTTC. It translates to CASSIAIGTAYYGYTF.

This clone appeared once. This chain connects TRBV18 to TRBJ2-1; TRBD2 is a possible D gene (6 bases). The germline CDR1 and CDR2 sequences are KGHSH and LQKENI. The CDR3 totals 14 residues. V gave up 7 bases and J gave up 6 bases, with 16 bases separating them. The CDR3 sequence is CASLRGTPGNEQFF. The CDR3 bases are TGTGCCAGCTTGCGGGGAACTCCCGGCAATGAGCAGTTCTTC.

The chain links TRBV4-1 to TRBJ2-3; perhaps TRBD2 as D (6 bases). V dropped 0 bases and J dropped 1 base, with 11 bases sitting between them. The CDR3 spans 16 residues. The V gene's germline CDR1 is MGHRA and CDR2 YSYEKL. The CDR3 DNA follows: TGCGCCAGCAGCCAAGAAGGGCAGCGGGGCACAGATACGCAGTATTTT. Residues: CASSQEGQRGTDTQYF.

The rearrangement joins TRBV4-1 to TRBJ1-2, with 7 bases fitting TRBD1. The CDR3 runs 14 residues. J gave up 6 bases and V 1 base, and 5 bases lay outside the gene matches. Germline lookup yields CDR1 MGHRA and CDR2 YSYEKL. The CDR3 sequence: CASSQGPGTDGYTF. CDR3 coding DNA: TGCGCCAGCAGCCAAGGACCCGGGACAGATGGCTACACCTTC.

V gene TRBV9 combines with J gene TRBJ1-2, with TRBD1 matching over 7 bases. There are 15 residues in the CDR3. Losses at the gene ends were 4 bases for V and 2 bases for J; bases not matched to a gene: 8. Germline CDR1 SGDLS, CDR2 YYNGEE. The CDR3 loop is CASSPWTGWNYGYTF. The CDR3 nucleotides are TGTGCCAGCAGCCCCTGGACAGGCTGGAACTATGGCTACACCTTC.

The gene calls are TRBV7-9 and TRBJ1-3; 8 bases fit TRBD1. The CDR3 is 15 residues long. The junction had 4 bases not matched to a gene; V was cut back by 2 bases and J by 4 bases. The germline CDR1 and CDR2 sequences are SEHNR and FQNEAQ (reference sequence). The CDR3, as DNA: TGTGCCAGCAGCTTATATACAGGGGGAGGAAACACCATATATTTT. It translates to CASSLYTGGGNTIYF.

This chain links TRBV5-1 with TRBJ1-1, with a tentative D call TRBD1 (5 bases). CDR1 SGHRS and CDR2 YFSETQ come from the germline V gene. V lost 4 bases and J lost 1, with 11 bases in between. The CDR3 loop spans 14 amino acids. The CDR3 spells CASSPEGPNTEAFF. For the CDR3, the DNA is TGCGCCAGCAGCCCTGAGGGGCCGAACACTGAAGCTTTCTTT.

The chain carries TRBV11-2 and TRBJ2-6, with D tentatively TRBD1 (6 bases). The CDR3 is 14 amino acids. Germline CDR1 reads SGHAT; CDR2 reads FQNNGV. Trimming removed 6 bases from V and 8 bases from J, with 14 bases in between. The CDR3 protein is CASSNGTGTNVLTF. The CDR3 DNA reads TGTGCCAGCAGTAACGGAACAGGGACCAACGTCCTGACTTTC.

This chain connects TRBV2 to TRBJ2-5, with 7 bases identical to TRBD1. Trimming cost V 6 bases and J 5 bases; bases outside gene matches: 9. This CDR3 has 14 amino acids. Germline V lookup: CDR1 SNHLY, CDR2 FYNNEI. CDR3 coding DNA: TGTGCCAGCAGGGTGGGACAGATTAGCGAGACCCAGTACTTC. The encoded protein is CASRVGQISETQYF. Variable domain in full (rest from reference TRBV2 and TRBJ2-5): EPEVTQTPSHQVTQMGQEVILRCVPISNHLYFYWYRQILGQKVEFLVSFYNNEISEKSEIFDDQFSVERPDGSNFTLKIRSTKLEDSAMYFCASRVGQISETQYFGPGTRLLVL.

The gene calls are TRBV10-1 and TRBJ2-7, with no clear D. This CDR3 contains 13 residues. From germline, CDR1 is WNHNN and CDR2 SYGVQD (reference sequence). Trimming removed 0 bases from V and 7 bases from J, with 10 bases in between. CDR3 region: CASSESLGREQYF. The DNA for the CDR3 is TGCGCCAGCAGTGAGTCGCTTGGCCGTGAGCAGTACTTC.

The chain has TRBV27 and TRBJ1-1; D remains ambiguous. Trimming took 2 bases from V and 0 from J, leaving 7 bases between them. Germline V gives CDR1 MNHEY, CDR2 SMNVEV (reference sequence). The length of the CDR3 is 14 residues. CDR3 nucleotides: TGTGCCAGCAGTTTAAAACAGCTGAACACTGAAGCTTTCTTT. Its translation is CASSLKQLNTEAFF.

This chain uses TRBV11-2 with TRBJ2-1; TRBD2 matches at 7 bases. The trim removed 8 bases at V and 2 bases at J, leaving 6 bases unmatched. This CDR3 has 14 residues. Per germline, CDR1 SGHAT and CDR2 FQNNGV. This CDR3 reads CASRRLAAYNEQFF. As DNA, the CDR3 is TGTGCCAGCCGAAGACTAGCTGCCTACAATGAGCAGTTCTTC.